These 20 T cell receptor beta chains were sequenced from one sample in a study of post-analysis software for immune sequencing data. Unique molecular identifiers tagged the TCR beta cDNA libraries. TCRdb processed the PCR reads anew with MiXCR; each CDR3 protein has one entry. This sample yields 750,000 to 900,000 distinct CDR3 sequences, of which 40% to 55% are seen a single time; 4.9% belongs to the top ten. Antigen specificity for these receptors is unknown. Study observations and caveats: Relative to controls, patients had about five TRBV segments at higher frequency, with TRBV5-6, TRBV5-1 and TRBV20-1 among these.

Input material: blood. These receptors originate from a girl aged 10-17 years with multiple sclerosis.

This clonotype was observed a few times. CDR3 DNA: TGCAGTGCTAGGGACTTTAGCTCCTACGAGCAGTACTTC. It codes for CSARDFSSYEQYF. The chain is built from TRBV20-1 and TRBJ2-7; maybe TRBD2 (5 bases). The CDR3 runs to 13 residues. Germline CDR1 and CDR2: DFQATT and SNEGSKA (reference sequence). The V gene lost 3 bases and the J gene lost 0 bases, with 9 bases spanning the gap.

The J gene is TRBJ2-3, the V gene TRBV28; TRBD2 matches at 11 bases. The CDR3 spans 19 residues. Per the germline V gene, CDR1 is MDHEN and CDR2 is SYDVKM. With 7 bases clipped from V and 1 base from J, the junction kept 16 bases outside the gene matches. CDR3 in amino acids: CASIPVWSSGRNRTDTQYF. DNA of the CDR3: TGTGCCAGCATCCCGGTCTGGTCTAGCGGGAGGAACCGCACAGATACGCAGTATTTT.

The J gene is TRBJ1-2, the V gene TRBV29-1, with D hard to call. CDR1 is SQVTM, CDR2 ANQGSEA, per germline. The CDR3 has 15 residues. V was pared by 0 bases and J by 2 bases, with 13 bases between. CDR3 residues: CSVEEGGVGNYGYTF. In nucleotides, the CDR3 is TGCAGCGTTGAAGAAGGCGGAGTGGGGAACTATGGCTACACCTTC.

The chain recombines TRBV20-1 with TRBJ2-3; TRBD2 might be the D (6 bases). From germline, CDR1 is DFQATT and CDR2 SNEGSKA (reference sequence). The CDR3 is 15 amino acids. Trimming shortened V by 3 bases and J by 5 bases, and 18 bases separated the two germline ends. The CDR3 coding sequence is TGCAGTGCTAGTTCTGGGGACTCGGACGAAGATACGCAGTATTTT. This codes for CSASSGDSDEDTQYF.

The V gene is TRBV28, the J gene TRBJ1-2; 7 positions match TRBD1. The CDR3 covers 15 residues. CDR1 and CDR2 from the germline V gene are MDHEN and SYDVKM. Trimming at V came to 2 bases and at J to 1 base, leaving 4 bases not matched to a gene. CDR3 coding DNA: TGTGCCAGCAGTTTACTACAGGGGATTAACTATGGCTACACCTTC. Translated, it gives CASSLLQGINYGYTF.

The V and J genes are TRBV20-1 and TRBJ2-7, with 16 bases identical to TRBD2. Germline CDR1 is DFQATT and CDR2 is SNEGSKA (reference sequence). CDR3 length: 17 amino acids. Trimming removed 0 bases from V and 7 bases from J; junction bases left unmatched: 9. The CDR3 reads CSARDPGLAGGPNEQYF. The CDR3 nucleotides read TGCAGTGCTAGAGACCCGGGACTAGCGGGAGGGCCGAATGAGCAGTACTTC.

The chain uses TRBV28 and TRBJ2-4; D possibly corresponds to TRBD1 (5 bases). This CDR3 has 16 residues. The V end was cut by 3 bases, the J end by 0 bases, with 12 bases between. Per germline, CDR1 MDHEN and CDR2 SYDVKM. For the CDR3, the DNA is TGTGCCAGCAGTTTCGCCAGGACACTAGCCAAAAACATTCAGTACTTC. As protein: CASSFARTLAKNIQYF.

V is TRBV29-1 and J is TRBJ1-2, with 8 bases that match TRBD1. V lost 1 base to trimming and J lost 4 bases; unmatched junction nucleotides: 5. This CDR3 has 14 amino acids. From germline, CDR1 is SQVTM and CDR2 ANQGSEA. The chain's CDR3 is CSVEVPQGVYGYTF. For the CDR3, the DNA is TGCAGCGTTGAAGTCCCACAGGGGGTCTATGGCTACACCTTC.

A single count supports this clonotype. This chain connects TRBV10-3 to TRBJ2-7; 13 bases align to TRBD2. Trimming took 6 bases from V and 2 from J; bases not matched to a gene: 1. Germline CDR1 ENHRY, CDR2 SYGVKD. This CDR3 region has 14 residues. DNA for the CDR3: TGTGCCATCAGGGGGACTAGCGGGGCCTACGAGCAGTACTTC. Its translation is CAIRGTSGAYEQYF.

The gene calls are TRBV29-1 and TRBJ2-1, with D hard to call. Germline V lookup: CDR1 SQVTM, CDR2 ANQGSEA. CDR3 length: 12 residues. The V gene lost 3 bases and the J gene lost 8 bases, with 11 bases spanning the gap. The CDR3, as DNA: TGCAGCGTTGATTACCCTGGAGATGAGCAGTTCTTC. This sequence encodes CSVDYPGDEQFF.

This clonotype has more than one count but fewer than ten. CDR3 bases: TGTGCCAGCAGTTTGGGCCCAAGGTCGGTTGGGTACATTCAGTACTTC. Encoded protein: CASSLGPRSVGYIQYF. The chain joins TRBV28 to TRBJ2-4; no definite D call. Trimming left V 3 bases short and J 8 bases short, with 20 bases between. There are 16 residues in the CDR3. Germline CDR1 MDHEN, CDR2 SYDVKM. Supplemented by reference TRBV28 and TRBJ2-4, the full variable domain reads DVKVTQSSRYLVKRTGEKVFLECVQDMDHENMFWYRQDPGLGLRLIYFSYDVKMKEKGDIPEGYSVSREKKERFSLILESASTNQTSMYLCASSLGPRSVGYIQYFGAGTRLSVL.

This sequence joins TRBV29-1 and TRBJ2-7, with 7 bases fitting TRBD2. CDR1 and CDR2 (germline): SQVTM, ANQGSEA. The trim removed 0 bases at V and 3 bases at J, leaving 8 bases unmatched. The CDR3 consists of 15 residues. The CDR3 DNA reads TGCAGCGTTGAAGATCGGGCGGGAGCTATCTACGAGCAGTACTTC. This encodes CSVEDRAGAIYEQYF.

The chain recombines TRBV5-1 with TRBJ2-7; D is ambiguous. The V gene's germline CDR1 is SGHRS and CDR2 YFSETQ. This CDR3 contains 12 residues. V lost 1 base, J lost 5 bases, and 7 bases lay in between. CDR3 loop: CASSLSQNEQYF. CDR3 nucleotides: TGCGCCAGCAGCTTGTCGCAGAACGAGCAGTACTTC.

A few counts support this clonotype. The chain recombines TRBV5-4 with TRBJ2-5; TRBD1 matches 8 bases. In germline, CDR1 is SGHNT, CDR2 YYREEE (reference sequence). The CDR3 sequence is 16 residues long. V shed 3 bases and J 3 bases; nucleotides not matched to a gene: 10. CDR3 bases: TGTGCCAGCAGCTGGAGTTCGGGACAGGATAAAGAGACCCAGTACTTC. This gives the protein CASSWSSGQDKETQYF. Combining the CDR3 with reference TRBV5-4 and TRBJ2-5 gives the whole variable domain ETGVTQSPTHLIKTRGQQVTLRCSSQSGHNTVSWYQQALGQGPQFIFQYYREEENGRGNFPPRFSGLQFPNYSSELNVNALELDDSALYLCASSWSSGQDKETQYFGPGTRLLVL.

This clonotype was seen a handful of times. J is TRBJ2-3 and V is TRBV12-3 or TRBV12-4; 7 bases agree with TRBD2. The CDR3 contains 12 residues. J gave up 8 bases and V 3 bases, and 2 bases lay outside the gene matches. CDR3 amino acids: CASSFGGGTQYF. In DNA form, the CDR3 reads TGTGCCAGCAGTTTTGGGGGGGGTACGCAGTATTTT.

The rearrangement links TRBV7-3 to TRBJ2-3; 7 bases are a match to TRBD2. Germline CDR1 SGHTA, CDR2 FQGTGA. The CDR3 is made up of 16 amino acids. V was clipped by 1 base and J by 4 bases; unmatched bases: 8. The CDR3 DNA sequence: TGTGCCAGCAGCTTAAACCCTGGACTAGTTGCAGATACGCAGTATTTT. Amino acid sequence: CASSLNPGLVADTQYF.

The chain links TRBV15 to TRBJ2-3, with TRBD2 matching 10 bases. Germline V lookup: CDR1 LNHNV, CDR2 YYDKDF (reference sequence). V dropped 8 bases and J dropped 5; count of bases not matched to a gene: 4. CDR3 length equals 13 residues. CDR3 region: CATQRLAGDTQYF. The CDR3 bases are TGTGCCACCCAAAGACTAGCGGGAGATACGCAGTATTTT. Variable domain in full (rest from reference TRBV15 and TRBJ2-3): DAMVIQNPRYQVTQFGKPVTLSCSQTLNHNVMYWYQQKSSQAPKLLFHYYDKDFNNEADTPDNFQSRRPNTSFCFLDIRSPGLGDTAMYLCATQRLAGDTQYFGPGTRLTVL.

This clonotype was observed a few times. The chain employs TRBV27 and TRBJ1-4; unclear D gene. The V and J ends lost 2 bases and 1 base respectively, with 5 bases between them. The germline V gene encodes CDR1 MNHEY and CDR2 SMNVEV (reference sequence). This CDR3 contains 14 residues. CDR3 protein: CASSLPRTNEKLFF. The CDR3 DNA reads TGTGCCAGCAGTTTACCCAGAACTAATGAAAAACTGTTTTTT.

This clonotype was seen many times. This rearrangement joins TRBV28 to TRBJ2-4; TRBD1 aligns across 11 bases. Germline V gene sequence: CDR1 MDHEN, CDR2 SYDVKM. The CDR3 loop spans 14 amino acids. V was pared by 4 bases and J by 9 bases, with 5 bases of the junction left unmatched. The CDR3 reads CASSSLGQGGIQYF. The DNA of the CDR3 is TGTGCCAGCAGTTCACTGGGACAGGGGGGCATTCAGTACTTC.

The table lists this clonotype with many counts. This chain connects TRBV29-1 to TRBJ1-4; 10 bases fit TRBD1. The germline V gene has CDR1 SQVTM and CDR2 ANQGSEA. J lost 5 bases, V lost 7 bases, and 4 bases had no gene match. The CDR3 extends over 13 amino acids. CDR3 nucleotide sequence: TGCAGCGCCCGGACAGGGGGAAATGAAAAACTGTTTTTT. As protein: CSARTGGNEKLFF.